The entry that follows covers one T cell receptor (beta chain) sequence. What it recognizes is unknown. Germline V lookup: CDR1 MNHEY, CDR2 SVGAGI. The CDR3 is 15 amino acids. Trimming shortened V by 0 bases and J by 4 bases, and 10 bases separated the two germline ends. TCRdb's table, derived via immunoSEQ multiplex PCR, lists solely in-frame clones and lacks some. In the table there are 55,000 to 70,000 clones, roughly 80% of which are singletons. The sample comes from a study of radiotherapy plus CTLA-4 blockade in lung cancer. Study background: With 31% of patients having disease control, objective responses were seen in about 19%.

Study results and caveats: Dynamics of early blood T cell clones, together with interferon-beta, were reportedly the best predictors of response. In blood, tumor-derived TCR clones expanded after radiotherapy plus ipilimumab.

The clonotype originates from a human donor with non-small cell lung cancer who had a complete response to radiotherapy plus ipilimumab. The J gene is TRBJ1-3, the V gene TRBV6-5; D gene ambiguous. The source material was peripheral blood, sampled from a patient treated with radiotherapy plus ipilimumab. The chain's CDR3 is CASSYSRGYGNTIYF. The CDR3 DNA sequence: TGTGCCAGCAGTTACTCCCGGGGTTACGGAAACACCATATATTTT.